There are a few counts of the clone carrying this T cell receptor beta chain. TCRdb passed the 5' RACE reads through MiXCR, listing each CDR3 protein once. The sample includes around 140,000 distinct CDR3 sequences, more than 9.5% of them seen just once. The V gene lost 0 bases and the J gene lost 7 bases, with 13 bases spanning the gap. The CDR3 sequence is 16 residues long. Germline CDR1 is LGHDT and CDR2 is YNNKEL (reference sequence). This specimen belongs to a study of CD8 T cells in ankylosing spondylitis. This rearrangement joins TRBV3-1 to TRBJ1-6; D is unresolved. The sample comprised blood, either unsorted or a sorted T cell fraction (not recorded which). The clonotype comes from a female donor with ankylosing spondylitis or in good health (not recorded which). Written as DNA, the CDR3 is TGTGCCAGCAGCCAAGATAACGGACTCTTAAATTCACCCCTCCACTTT. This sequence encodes CASSQDNGLLNSPLHF.